These T cell receptor beta chains were read from a single sample in a study of blood T cells in healthy people across ages. TCRdb processed the 5' RACE reads anew with MiXCR; each CDR3 protein has one entry. The data show about 780,000 distinct CDR3 sequences, roughly 25% seen once. These data were likewise used in another study, on T cells of mothers and their children.

Sequencing was done on a sample of blood. The receptors shown here come from a boy between 10 and 17 years old in good health. Both conserved end residues are part of each CDR3. Each record gives: CDR3 protein, CDR3 DNA, V gene, D gene, J gene, clone size. The D gene is left open where the match is weak. The size of a clone is reported for some rows only, either as once, few or many, or as a class for expanded clones.

CASSSQGRSEVNTEAFF | TGTGCCAGCAGCTCACAGGGCAGGTCCGAGGTGAACACTGAAGCTTTCTTT | TRBV13 | NA | TRBJ1-1 | few
CASSSGGAGAALSNTGELFF | TGTGCCAGCAGCTCCGGGGGGGCAGGGGCCGCCCTATCGAACACCGGGGAGCTGTTTTTT | TRBV7-7 | TRBD2 | TRBJ2-2 | few
CASSEFRYSGSWKGEQFF | TGTGCCAGCAGTGAATTCCGATATAGCGGGAGTTGGAAGGGTGAGCAGTTCTTC | TRBV25-1 | TRBD2 | TRBJ2-1 | NA
CASSLVTGSTEAFF | TGCGCCAGCAGCCTTGTGACAGGGAGCACTGAAGCTTTCTTT | TRBV5-1 | TRBD1 | TRBJ1-1 | NA
CASSQGAPGRGYGYTF | TGTGCCAGCAGCCAAGGAGCGCCAGGGCGAGGCTATGGCTACACCTTC | TRBV3-1 | NA | TRBJ1-2 | NA
CASRDGQGAPGNTIYF | TGTGCCAGCAGAGACGGACAGGGGGCTCCTGGAAACACCATATATTTT | TRBV12-3/TRBV12-4 | TRBD1 | TRBJ1-3 | NA
CASSPGRGQAGKTQYF | TGTGCCAGCAGCCCAGGTCGAGGACAGGCAGGGAAGACCCAGTACTTC | TRBV11-2 | TRBD1 | TRBJ2-5 | few
CASSLVAAQGKETQYF | TGCGCCAGCAGCTTGGTTGCTGCACAGGGTAAAGAGACCCAGTACTTC | TRBV5-1 | NA | TRBJ2-5 | NA
CASSKDSLLDEKLFF | TGTGCCAGCAGCAAAGACAGTTTGCTAGATGAAAAACTGTTTTTT | TRBV7-6 | NA | TRBJ1-4 | few
CASSLDPRDTQYF | TGCGCCAGCAGCTTAGACCCTCGGGATACGCAGTATTTT | TRBV5-1 | NA | TRBJ2-3 | few
CASSVTGAYGYTF | TGTGCCAGCAGTGTCACAGGGGCCTATGGCTACACCTTC | TRBV12-3/TRBV12-4 | TRBD1 | TRBJ1-2 | few
CASSYLEGYNEQFF | TGTGCCAGCAGTTACCTCGAGGGATACAATGAGCAGTTCTTC | TRBV6-5 | NA | TRBJ2-1 | NA
CASSPGQQVWTDTQYF | TGTGCCAGCTCACCCGGACAGCAGGTTTGGACAGATACGCAGTATTTT | TRBV18 | NA | TRBJ2-3 | NA
CSVPFGVGRGSGANVLTF | TGCAGCGTCCCTTTTGGGGTTGGTAGGGGCTCTGGGGCCAACGTCCTGACTTTC | TRBV29-1 | NA | TRBJ2-6 | NA
CASSSLTGSGANVLTF | TGCGCCAGCAGCTCCTTAACAGGGTCTGGGGCCAACGTCCTGACTTTC | TRBV5-1 | NA | TRBJ2-6 | once
CASSETRTDTQYF | TGTGCCAGCAGTGAAACCCGCACAGATACGCAGTATTTT | TRBV2 | NA | TRBJ2-3 | few
CSVENRGRNTEAFF | TGCAGCGTTGAGAACAGGGGAAGGAACACTGAAGCTTTCTTT | TRBV29-1 | TRBD1 | TRBJ1-1 | NA
CASSLVRMSSTDTQYF | TGCGCCAGCAGCTTGGTGCGGATGTCTAGCACAGATACGCAGTATTTT | TRBV5-1 | NA | TRBJ2-3 | few
CASSLSGTVNYGYTF | TGTGCCAGCAGCTTATCCGGGACGGTGAACTATGGCTACACCTTC | TRBV6-1 | NA | TRBJ1-2 | NA
CASSWSGGAQNEQFF | TGTGCCAGCAGCTGGAGCGGGGGGGCGCAAAATGAGCAGTTCTTC | TRBV7-2 | TRBD2 | TRBJ2-1 | few
CSVEKAPYNEQFF | TGCAGCGTTGAAAAAGCGCCTTACAATGAGCAGTTCTTC | TRBV29-1 | NA | TRBJ2-1 | NA
CASSYAVGEQYF | TGTGCCAGCAGTTATGCAGTTGGCGAGCAGTACTTC | TRBV6-2/TRBV6-3 | NA | TRBJ2-7 | NA
CASSLRSGTHYNEQFF | TGCGCCAGCAGCTTGAGGTCCGGGACACACTACAATGAGCAGTTCTTC | TRBV5-1 | NA | TRBJ2-1 | few
CASSVPARVRAAYEQYF | TGTGCCAGCAGCGTCCCCGCCCGGGTCCGCGCAGCCTACGAGCAGTACTTC | TRBV3-1 | NA | TRBJ2-7 | few
CASSVTGVGGYTF | TGTGCCAGCAGCGTGACAGGGGTAGGAGGCTACACCTTC | TRBV9 | TRBD1 | TRBJ1-2 | few
CSVEEDRGSYEQYF | TGCAGCGTTGAGGAGGACAGGGGGAGCTACGAGCAGTACTTC | TRBV29-1 | TRBD1 | TRBJ2-7 | few
CASSLGQGDGYTF | TGTGCCAGCAGTCTGGGACAGGGAGACGGCTACACCTTC | TRBV5-1 | TRBD1 | TRBJ1-2 | many
CASSFRQGAFTEASF | TGTGCCAGCAGCTTTCGACAGGGGGCCTTCACTGAAGCTTCCTTT | TRBV3-1 | TRBD1 | TRBJ1-1 | NA
CAISEGTSGGYEQFF | TGTGCCATCAGTGAAGGGACTAGCGGGGGTTATGAGCAGTTCTTC | TRBV10-3 | TRBD2 | TRBJ2-1 | NA
CASSPRRSEKLFF | TGTGCCAGCAGCCCCCGGCGCAGTGAAAAACTGTTTTTT | TRBV3-1 | NA | TRBJ1-4 | NA
CAISERLTDTQYF | TGTGCCATCAGTGAGCGGCTAACAGATACGCAGTATTTT | TRBV10-3 | NA | TRBJ2-3 | few
CASSLQGAQGYEQYF | TGCGCCAGCAGCTTACAGGGGGCCCAAGGCTACGAGCAGTACTTC | TRBV5-1 | TRBD1 | TRBJ2-7 | NA
CASSLHGRETQYF | TGTGCCAGCAGCTTACACGGAAGGGAGACCCAGTACTTC | TRBV7-2 | NA | TRBJ2-5 | few
CSAKASPYNGQFF | TGCAGTGCTAAGGCTTCCCCTTACAATGGGCAGTTCTTC | TRBV20-1 | NA | TRBJ2-1 | NA
CASSQQNRGGDEQFF | TGTGCCAGCAGTCAACAGAACAGGGGTGGGGATGAGCAGTTCTTC | TRBV6-5 | TRBD1 | TRBJ2-1 | NA
CASSEGNSGGAETQYF | TGTGCCAGCAGTGAAGGGAATAGCGGGGGTGCAGAGACCCAGTACTTC | TRBV6-1 | TRBD2 | TRBJ2-5 | NA
CSASRLAGVYNEQFF | TGCAGTGCTAGTAGGCTAGCGGGAGTTTACAATGAGCAGTTCTTC | TRBV20-1 | TRBD2 | TRBJ2-1 | NA
CAQGLAVFSSTDTQYF | TGTGCCCAGGGGCTAGCGGTGTTTTCTAGCACAGATACGCAGTATTTT | TRBV7-2 | NA | TRBJ2-3 | few
CSVMNRVETEAFF | TGCAGCGTGATGAACAGGGTGGAGACTGAAGCTTTCTTT | TRBV29-1 | NA | TRBJ1-1 | NA
CASSPRRVSGVGEQYF | TGTGCCAGCAGCCCAAGAAGAGTTAGCGGGGTCGGCGAGCAGTACTTC | TRBV3-1 | TRBD2 | TRBJ2-7 | NA
CATSDMGISGGELFF | TGTGCCACCAGTGATATGGGGATTTCCGGCGGGGAGCTGTTTTTT | TRBV24-1 | NA | TRBJ2-2 | few
CASSRAAVYGYTF | TGTGCCAGCAGCAGGGCTGCGGTGTATGGCTACACCTTC | TRBV6-5 | NA | TRBJ1-2 | NA
CSARRDRGNSPLHF | TGCAGTGCTAGGCGGGACAGAGGGAATTCACCCCTCCACTTT | TRBV20-1 | TRBD1 | TRBJ1-6 | few
CSVESVWDSPIYGYTF | TGCAGCGTTGAAAGCGTATGGGACAGTCCAATCTATGGCTACACCTTC | TRBV29-1 | TRBD1 | TRBJ1-2 | NA
CAIRDSSAEAFF | TGTGCCATCAGGGACAGTTCGGCTGAAGCTTTCTTT | TRBV10-3 | NA | TRBJ1-1 | NA
CSAEGRETGELFF | TGCAGTGCTGAGGGGCGGGAGACCGGGGAGCTGTTTTTT | TRBV20-1 | TRBD2 | TRBJ2-2 | NA
CASSQVRGYGYTF | TGCGCCAGCAGCCAGGTCAGGGGGTATGGCTACACCTTC | TRBV4-1 | TRBD1 | TRBJ1-2 | NA
CASSLAFAAEAFF | TGTGCCAGCAGCTTGGCCTTTGCGGCTGAAGCTTTCTTT | TRBV7-9 | NA | TRBJ1-1 | NA
CSVERAGNYGYTF | TGCAGCGTTGAAAGGGCAGGGAACTATGGCTACACCTTC | TRBV29-1 | NA | TRBJ1-2 | NA
CAISEGTPYEQYF | TGTGCCATCAGTGAGGGGACACCCTACGAGCAGTACTTC | TRBV10-3 | NA | TRBJ2-7 | NA
CASSPLEDEKLFF | TGTGCCAGCAGCCCCCTGGAGGATGAAAAACTGTTTTTT | TRBV7-6 | NA | TRBJ1-4 | NA
CASSQTRGPPLHF | TGTGCCAGCAGCCAAACGAGGGGGCCACCCCTCCACTTT | TRBV27 | TRBD1 | TRBJ1-6 | NA
CARRHLGTDTQYF | TGTGCCCGCCGGCACCTTGGGACAGATACGCAGTATTTT | TRBV6-5 | NA | TRBJ2-3 | few
CASSVRPPGDQPQHF | TGTGCCAGCAGTGTAAGGCCCCCGGGGGATCAGCCCCAGCATTTT | TRBV6-1 | NA | TRBJ1-5 | NA